These 16 T cell receptor beta chains were sequenced from one sample in a study of cytomegalovirus exposure and HLA in healthy donors. 60 Vbeta and 13 Jbeta primers were used in PCR. The table came from immunoSEQ multiplex PCR; TCRdb's copy has only in-frame clones and leaves some out. The table shows about 40,000 clones, with 55% to 75% occurring only once. The material sequenced was PBMCs. The origin of the receptors is a man aged 60 to 75 in good health and CMV-seropositive.

This clone was seen a handful of times. This chain connects TRBV2 to TRBJ2-2; 11 bases match TRBD2. The CDR3 is made up of 16 amino acids. Germline trimming cut 6 bases from V and 4 bases from J; bases unmatched to any gene: 7. CDR1 and CDR2 from the germline V gene are SNHLY and FYNNEI. CDR3 bases: TGTGCCAGCAGAGCCATAGCGGGAGGGCCCACCGGGGAGCTGTTTTTT. It yields the protein CASRAIAGGPTGELFF.

Notes on this clone: A much larger clone differs by one base, so this may be a read error. This chain uses TRBV4-3 with TRBJ2-5, with 9 bases aligning to TRBD1. Near its end, the DNA agrees better with TRBJ2-7, so the J call may be wrong. The CDR3 covers 17 residues. Germline values: CDR1 LGHNA, CDR2 YSLEER. The CDR3 DNA reads as TGCGCCAGCAGCCAAGATAGGAGTGGACAGGGGCTCGACGAGCAGTACTTC. The encoded protein is CASSQDRSGQGLDEQYF.

V gene TRBV15 combines with J gene TRBJ2-1; 10 positions agree with TRBD1. The CDR3 spans 14 residues. In germline, CDR1 is LNHNV, CDR2 YYDKDF (reference sequence). The V segment lost 4 bases and the J segment 15 bases; nucleotides outside the gene matches: 12. The CDR3 spells CATSKLDRGGLLFF. The CDR3 DNA sequence: TGTGCCACCAGCAAATTGGACAGGGGGGGTTTACTGTTCTTC.

In the case of this clone: The junction and the germline gene differ at one end; a read error may be behind it. The chain links TRBV29-1 to TRBJ2-3, with D maybe TRBD2 (7 bases). CDR1 and CDR2 from the germline V gene are SQVTM and ANQGSEA. There are 12 residues in the CDR3. This CDR3 reads CITGASGDTQCF. The CDR3 coding sequence is TGCATCACGGGGGCCAGCGGGGATACGCAGTGTTTT.

This chain joins TRBV7-6 and TRBJ2-3; TRBD2 agrees at 9 bases. Germline CDR1 is SGHVS and CDR2 is FNYEAQ. With V trimmed by 1 base and J by 3 bases, 2 bases remained unmatched. The CDR3 extends over 15 amino acids. The chain's CDR3 is CASSLGLAVTDTQYF. DNA of the CDR3: TGTGCCAGCAGCTTAGGACTAGCGGTTACAGATACGCAGTATTTT.

The chain employs TRBV6-6 and TRBJ2-5; maybe TRBD2 (6 bases). The CDR3 loop spans 14 amino acids. The V and J ends lost 6 bases and 0 bases respectively, with 11 bases between them. Germline V gives CDR1 MNHNY, CDR2 SVGAGI (reference sequence). CDR3: CASREIADQETQYF. For the CDR3, the DNA is TGTGCCAGCAGGGAAATAGCGGACCAAGAGACCCAGTACTTC.

This rearrangement joins TRBV30 to TRBJ2-3, with D perhaps TRBD2 (6 bases). The CDR3 contains 14 residues. V gave up 0 bases and J gave up 4 bases, with 11 bases separating them. Germline assignment: CDR1 GTSNPN and CDR2 SVGIG (reference sequence). The CDR3 sequence is CAWSVGSSSDTQYF. The CDR3 DNA follows: TGTGCCTGGAGTGTCGGGAGTAGTTCAGATACGCAGTATTTT.

The chain recombines TRBV6-1 with TRBJ1-6; D not resolved. The germline V and J ends were trimmed by 0 bases and 4 bases, with 16 bases remaining between them. Germline CDR1 and CDR2: MNHNS and SASEGT. This CDR3 spans 18 amino acids. CDR3 nucleotides: TGTGCCAGCAGTGAAGCCGGAGCGGTTCTTTCGTATAATTCACCCCTCCACTTT. Its translation: CASSEAGAVLSYNSPLHF.

The CDR3 sequence is CASSVAGGTTGELFF. CDR3 DNA: TGTGCCAGCAGTGTTGCGGGAGGCACCACCGGGGAGCTGTTTTTT. The chain employs TRBV6-4 and TRBJ2-2; 8 nucleotides agree with TRBD2. Trimming at V came to 4 bases and at J to 4 bases, leaving 5 bases not matched to a gene. CDR1 and CDR2 from the germline V gene are MRHNA and SNTAGT. The CDR3 runs to 15 residues.

This clone was picked up a small number of times. The chain couples TRBV7-9 to TRBJ1-2; D perhaps matches TRBD1 (5 bases). V was trimmed by 1 base and J by 4 bases, leaving 7 bases between them. This CDR3 is 13 amino acids long. Looked up from germline, CDR1 is SEHNR and CDR2 is FQNEAQ (reference sequence). CDR3 sequence (DNA): TGTGCCAGCAGCTTAGGGACAAGCTATGGCTACACCTTC. Its protein product is CASSLGTSYGYTF.

This chain connects TRBV28 to TRBJ2-7; D is possibly TRBD2 (5 bases). The CDR3 sequence is 15 residues long. The germline V and J ends were trimmed by 3 bases and 3 bases, with 15 bases remaining between them. Germline values: CDR1 MDHEN, CDR2 SYDVKM. This CDR3 reads CASSFSREEIYEQYF. In nucleotides, the CDR3 is TGTGCCAGCAGTTTCTCCCGGGAAGAGATCTACGAGCAGTACTTC.

Turning to this clone: The germline gene is not matched at one end of the junction; a read error may be the cause. V usage is TRBV27 and J usage is TRBJ1-1, with TRBD1 as a possible D gene (6 bases). The length of the CDR3 is 12 residues. Germline V CDR1 and CDR2: MNHEY, SMNVEV (reference sequence). The CDR3 region has the DNA TGTACCAGCAGTAATGGGGGCAGTGAAGCTTTCTTT. Translation: CTSSNGGSEAFF.

The chain's CDR3 is CASSPPGLAGATDTQYF. The CDR3 DNA reads as TGTGCCAGCAGCCCCCCGGGACTAGCGGGAGCGACAGATACGCAGTATTTT. This chain links TRBV7-9 with TRBJ2-3, with TRBD2 identical over 14 bases. Per the germline V gene, CDR1 is SEHNR and CDR2 is FQNEAQ (reference sequence). V lost 5 bases, J lost 3 bases, and 7 bases stayed unmatched. The CDR3 loop spans 17 amino acids.

V is TRBV14 and J is TRBJ2-1, with 10 bases identical to TRBD2. Germline CDR1 is SGHDN and CDR2 is FVKESK. The CDR3 covers 15 residues. V trimming: 2 bases; J trimming: 14 bases; junction bases outside the gene matches: 12. The CDR3 region is CASSQLLAGVEVEFF. The CDR3 DNA reads as TGTGCCAGCAGCCAACTTCTAGCGGGAGTGGAGGTGGAGTTCTTC.

This chain joins TRBV27 and TRBJ2-1; a weak D match, TRBD2 (5 bases). The CDR3 loop spans 12 amino acids. Germline values: CDR1 MNHEY, CDR2 SMNVEV (reference sequence). V lost 9 bases and J 5 bases, leaving 11 bases between the germline ends. The CDR3 bases are TGTGCCAGTTCCGGGAACGACAATGAGCAGTTCTTC. Amino acid sequence: CASSGNDNEQFF.

This chain uses TRBV5-5 with TRBJ1-5; no clear D gene. The CDR3 is made up of 14 amino acids. V was pared by 0 bases and J by 7 bases, with 11 bases between. The germline CDR1 and CDR2 sequences are SGHKS and YYEKEE (reference sequence). The CDR3 here is CASSLDSLDQPQHF. The CDR3 DNA is TGTGCCAGCAGCTTGGACAGTCTTGACCAGCCCCAGCATTTT. The variable domain in full, completed from reference TRBV5-5 and TRBJ1-5, reads DAGVTQSPTHLIKTRGQQVTLRCSPISGHKSVSWYQQVLGQGPQFIFQYYEKEERGRGNFPDRFSARQFPNYSSELNVNALLLGDSALYLCASSLDSLDQPQHFGDGTRLSIL.